These 24 T cell receptor beta chains originate from one sample sequenced in a study of T cell responses to AZD1222 COVID-19 vaccine. Profiled with immunoSEQ multiplex PCR; TCRdb holds only in-frame clones, not every one. The sample carries under 200,000 clones, 85% to 90% recorded once. Sequenced here: peripheral blood, sampled 28 days after the second AZD1222 dose. The receptor set was obtained from an adult who received the AZD1222 COVID-19 vaccine.

The rearrangement links TRBV2 to TRBJ1-5, with D hard to call. Trimming shortened V by 7 bases and J by 2 bases, and 18 bases separated the two germline ends. The germline V gene encodes CDR1 SNHLY and CDR2 FYNNEI. This CDR3 contains 16 residues. The CDR3 nucleotides are TGTGCCAGCAAGGACGAGGGTCTCCGGGGCAATCAGCCCCAGCATTTT. Its protein product is CASKDEGLRGNQPQHF.

The chain carries TRBV7-9 and TRBJ1-1; a possible D gene is TRBD1 (5 bases). CDR1 SEHNR and CDR2 FQNEAQ come from the germline V gene (reference sequence). The CDR3 is made up of 13 amino acids. V shed 1 base and J shed 3 bases, with 6 bases lying between them. CDR3 bases: TGTGCCAGCAGCTTAGGGGGGGACACTGAAGCTTTCTTT. This encodes CASSLGGDTEAFF. The full variable domain, its missing parts supplied by reference TRBV7-9 and TRBJ1-1, is DTGVSQNPRHKITKRGQNVTFRCDPISEHNRLYWYRQTLGQGPEFLTYFQNEAQLEKSRLLSDRFSAERPKGSFSTLEIQRTEQGDSAMYLCASSLGGDTEAFFGQGTRLTVV.

The rearrangement joins TRBV2 to TRBJ1-3; D ambiguous. CDR1 and CDR2 from the germline V gene are SNHLY and FYNNEI. This CDR3 spans 14 amino acids. V dropped 4 bases and J dropped 4 bases, with 11 bases sitting between them. The CDR3 coding sequence is TGTGCCAGCAGTGGACGGGCCGCGGGAAACACCATATATTTT. Translation gives CASSGRAAGNTIYF. The full variable domain, with the rest looked up from reference TRBV2 and TRBJ1-3, is EPEVTQTPSHQVTQMGQEVILRCVPISNHLYFYWYRQILGQKVEFLVSFYNNEISEKSEIFDDQFSVERPDGSNFTLKIRSTKLEDSAMYFCASSGRAAGNTIYFGEGSWLTVV.

The V and J genes are TRBV7-9 and TRBJ1-6, with D possibly being TRBD1 (6 bases). Germline V gene sequence: CDR1 SEHNR, CDR2 FQNEAQ (reference sequence). V shed 1 base and J shed 5 bases, with 21 bases lying between them. The CDR3 sequence is 19 residues long. CDR3 sequence reads: CASSLDRWAGAGHNSPLHF. As DNA, the CDR3 is TGTGCCAGCAGCTTAGATAGGTGGGCAGGGGCCGGCCATAATTCACCCCTCCACTTT.

The chain uses TRBV7-2 and TRBJ2-3; 12 bases map to TRBD2. Germline V gene data show CDR1 as SGHTA and CDR2 as FQGNSA. The CDR3 is 14 amino acids. CDR3 protein: CGASGGASGDTQYF. The CDR3 coding sequence is TGTGGGGCTAGCGGGGGGGCCTCTGGAGATACGCAGTATTTT.

This rearrangement joins TRBV6-5 to TRBJ1-2, with D hard to call. Germline assignment: CDR1 MNHEY and CDR2 SVGAGI. The CDR3 length is 14 residues. V lost 6 bases to trimming and J lost 2 bases, with 13 bases between them. The CDR3 DNA is TGTGCCAGCAGGCGCCCGGAGGCGAACTATGGCTACACCTTC. Translated, it gives CASRRPEANYGYTF.

CDR3 in amino acids: CASSLWNRAGTEAFF. In DNA form, the CDR3 reads TGTGCCAGCAGCTTGTGGAACAGGGCAGGCACTGAAGCTTTCTTT. The V gene is TRBV5-5, the J gene TRBJ1-1, with a weak D call TRBD1 (6 bases). Per germline, CDR1 SGHKS and CDR2 YYEKEE (reference sequence). CDR3 length: 15 residues. V lost 1 base and J 4 bases, leaving 14 bases between the germline ends.

This rearrangement joins TRBV4-3 to TRBJ1-6, with D unclear. The CDR3 contains 14 residues. V shed 0 bases and J shed 9 bases, with 9 bases lying between them. Germline V gives CDR1 LGHNA, CDR2 YSLEER. CDR3 loop: CASSQDHVGSPLHF. Written as DNA, the CDR3 is TGCGCCAGCAGCCAAGATCATGTGGGTTCACCCCTCCACTTT.

The chain carries TRBV3-1 (or the pseudogene TRBV3-2) and TRBJ1-3; no firm D call. V was cut by 4 bases and J by 2 bases, with 6 bases left in between. This CDR3 is built from 13 residues. The germline V gene has CDR1 LGHDT and CDR2 YNNKEL (reference sequence). This chain's CDR3 is CASSPGPGNTIYF. CDR3 DNA sequence: TGTGCCAGCAGCCCCGGTCCTGGAAACACCATATATTTT.

V usage is TRBV25-1 and J usage is TRBJ2-1, with 12 bases identical to TRBD1. In germline, CDR1 is MGHDK, CDR2 SYGVNS. V shed 3 bases and J 8 bases; nucleotides not matched to a gene: 11. The CDR3 totals 17 residues. For the CDR3, the DNA is TGTGCCAGCAGTGATCCGGGACAGGGGGCTTTGAGGGATGAGCAGTTCTTC. Protein: CASSDPGQGALRDEQFF.

The V call is TRBV18, the J call TRBJ1-2; maybe TRBD1 (6 bases). The CDR3 length is 13 residues. Germline assignment: CDR1 KGHSH and CDR2 LQKENI. Trimming shortened V by 4 bases and J by 5 bases, and 11 bases separated the two germline ends. The CDR3 region is CASSQSDSYGYTF. The DNA for the CDR3 is TGTGCCAGCTCACAATCGGACAGTTATGGCTACACCTTC.

The chain joins TRBV4-1 to TRBJ2-2; D is unresolved. Germline V gives CDR1 MGHRA, CDR2 YSYEKL. The CDR3 runs to 14 residues. Trimming removed 1 base from V and 2 bases from J, with 5 bases in between. CDR3 coding DNA: TGCGCCAGCAGCCAAGTGGCAAACACCGGGGAGCTGTTTTTT. This codes for CASSQVANTGELFF.

CDR3 loop: CSASRRDRANTEAFF. CDR3 nucleotides: TGCAGTGCTAGTAGGAGGGACAGGGCGAACACTGAAGCTTTCTTT. The chain combines TRBV20-1 with TRBJ1-1; the match to TRBD1 covers 9 bases. The germline CDR1 and CDR2 sequences are DFQATT and SNEGSKA (reference sequence). The CDR3 sequence is 15 residues long. V lost 3 bases and J lost 1; bases outside the gene matches: 6.

Note on this clone: Other DNA sequences in this sample translate to the same CDR3. This chain joins TRBV20-1 and TRBJ1-1; D unresolved. V lost 3 bases, J lost 1 base, and 3 bases lay in between. This CDR3 has 11 amino acids. Germline CDR1 and CDR2: DFQATT and SNEGSKA (reference sequence). The CDR3 here is CSASRNTEAFF. The CDR3 nucleotides are TGCAGTGCTAGTAGGAACACTGAAGCTTTCTTT.

The DNA for the CDR3 is TGTGCCAGCAGTGAGGGGAAGAACACTGAAGCTTTCTTT. This gives the protein CASSEGKNTEAFF. The chain has TRBV6-1 and TRBJ1-1; D is uncertain. The ends were cut back, 3 bases at V and 1 base at J, with 6 bases in the middle. This CDR3 is 13 amino acids long. The germline V gene has CDR1 MNHNS and CDR2 SASEGT.

The V call is TRBV13, the J call TRBJ2-7, with D perhaps matching TRBD2 (5 bases). The CDR3 extends over 15 amino acids. The germline CDR1 and CDR2 sequences are PRHDT and FYEKMQ (reference sequence). V gave up 1 base and J gave up 0 bases, with 10 bases separating them. In DNA form, the CDR3 reads TGTGCCAGCAGCTTAGAACCTGGGAGCTCCTACGAGCAGTACTTC. This translates into CASSLEPGSSYEQYF.

The chain links TRBV27 to TRBJ1-3, with a weak D call TRBD1 (5 bases). Germline-derived CDR1 and CDR2 are MNHEY and SMNVEV (reference sequence). The V and J ends lost 11 bases and 4 bases respectively, with 15 bases between them. CDR3 length: 13 residues. The CDR3 coding sequence is TGTGCCGCATGGGGGGTCGGCGGAAACACCATATATTTT. Amino acids: CAAWGVGGNTIYF.

The chain joins TRBV19 to TRBJ1-2; a weak D match, TRBD1 (5 bases). In germline, CDR1 is LNHDA, CDR2 SQIVND (reference sequence). V was shortened by 5 bases and J by 5 bases, with 12 bases between the two germline ends. This CDR3 region has 13 residues. The CDR3 bases are TGTGCCAGTAGTTCGAGCCCAGGGTATGGCTACACCTTC. Translating gives CASSSSPGYGYTF.

J is TRBJ1-5 and V is TRBV6-6; D is unresolved. Germline CDR1 MNHNY, CDR2 SVGAGI (reference sequence). CDR3 size: 15 residues. Trimming pared 5 bases from V and 4 bases from J, leaving 15 bases between. The CDR3 spells CASSPHDRENQPQHF. The CDR3 DNA reads TGTGCCAGCAGTCCTCACGACCGGGAGAATCAGCCCCAGCATTTT.

This CDR3 is CASSLISTQPSNTGELFF. DNA of the CDR3: TGTGCCAGCAGCTTGATTTCCACTCAACCGTCGAACACCGGGGAGCTGTTTTTT. This chain uses TRBV5-6 with TRBJ2-2; D is undetermined. CDR1 is SGHDT and CDR2 is YYEEEE in the germline V gene. V was trimmed by 1 base and J by 0 bases, leaving 16 bases between them. The CDR3 has 18 amino acids. The variable domain in full, with the rest retrieved from reference TRBV5-6 and TRBJ2-2, is DAGVTQSPTHLIKTRGQQVTLRCSPKSGHDTVSWYQQALGQGPQFIFQYYEEEERQRGNFPDRFSGHQFPNYSSELNVNALLLGDSALYLCASSLISTQPSNTGELFFGEGSRLTVL.

V gene TRBV7-2 combines with J gene TRBJ1-1, with 8 bases matching TRBD1. Germline CDR1 reads SGHTA; CDR2 reads FQGNSA. This CDR3 comprises 14 residues. V trimming: 1 base; J trimming: 12 bases; junction bases outside the gene matches: 10. The CDR3 loop is CASSLDVEQGETFF. CDR3 coding DNA: TGTGCCAGCAGCTTAGACGTGGAACAGGGGGAGACTTTCTTT.

V and J are TRBV6-5 and TRBJ1-5; tentative D call: TRBD1 (5 bases). Germline lookup yields CDR1 MNHEY and CDR2 SVGAGI. Between the trimmed V and J ends, which lost 2 bases and 12 bases, there was a span of 8 bases. This CDR3 region has 11 residues. The CDR3 bases are TGTGCCAGCAGTTACGGGGGGGTCCAGCATTTT. Amino acid sequence: CASSYGGVQHF.

This chain uses TRBV6-5 with TRBJ1-1; D unresolved. CDR3 length: 15 amino acids. The V end lost 2 bases, the J end lost 0 bases, and 10 bases lay between the germline ends. CDR1 is MNHEY, CDR2 SVGAGI, per germline. The CDR3 region is CASSYGRILNTEAFF. DNA of the CDR3: TGTGCCAGCAGTTACGGGCGGATACTGAACACTGAAGCTTTCTTT.

Only one count was recorded for this clone. V gene TRBV11-2 combines with J gene TRBJ1-4; D unresolved. This CDR3 contains 14 residues. Trimming removed 5 bases from V and 2 bases from J, with 9 bases in between. Germline V lookup: CDR1 SGHAT, CDR2 FQNNGV. CDR3 in amino acids: CASSPLGTNEKLFF. Here the CDR3 DNA reads TGTGCCAGCAGCCCCCTGGGGACTAATGAAAAACTGTTTTTT.